The 14 T cell receptor beta chains below were found in one sample sequenced in a study of T cell changes during pregnancy in multiple sclerosis. Sequenced by immunoSEQ multiplex PCR; TCRdb stores in-frame clones only, minus some. Of tens of thousands of clones in the sample, 89% are singletons; the top ten hold approximately 0.59%. Sequences were derived from CD4+ T cells from peripheral blood mononuclear cells, sampled in the first trimester of pregnancy. The origin of the receptors is a female donor with multiple sclerosis, enrolled in a pregnancy study.

V is TRBV6-5 and J is TRBJ2-7, with 9 bases that match TRBD2. This CDR3 has 16 residues. The V gene's germline CDR1 is MNHEY and CDR2 SVGAGI. V gave up 3 bases and J gave up 1 base; unmatched junction bases: 7. CDR3 loop: CASSYFGSGRSYEQYF. The CDR3, as DNA: TGTGCCAGCAGTTATTTTGGAAGCGGGAGGTCCTACGAGCAGTACTTC.

This clone was found a few times. The chain uses TRBV28 and TRBJ1-1; D is uncertain. Germline V CDR1 and CDR2: MDHEN, SYDVKM. V lost 4 bases and J 11 bases, leaving 11 bases between the germline ends. The CDR3 is made up of 11 amino acids. The CDR3 loop is CASSSDILAFF. The CDR3 DNA is TGTGCCAGCAGTTCCGACATTTTGGCTTTCTTT.

The chain couples TRBV18 to TRBJ2-3, with 11 bases identical to TRBD2. The germline V gene has CDR1 KGHSH and CDR2 LQKENI. The CDR3 runs 16 residues. Trimming took 4 bases from V and 2 from J; bases not matched to a gene: 5. This CDR3 is CASSLTSGSSTDTQYF. CDR3 nucleotides: TGTGCCAGCTCACTTACTAGCGGGAGTTCCACAGATACGCAGTATTTT.

The rearrangement uses TRBV6-5 and TRBJ2-2; 8 nucleotides line up with TRBD1. Germline CDR1 reads MNHEY; CDR2 reads SVGAGI. The V gene end was trimmed by 6 bases and the J gene end by 6 bases; junction bases not matched to a gene: 6. CDR3 length: 14 amino acids. The CDR3 bases are TGTGCCAGCAGAAACCCACAGGGGGCCGGGGAGCTGTTTTTT. Residues: CASRNPQGAGELFF.

The J gene is TRBJ2-1, the V gene TRBV19; D uncertain. The germline V gene has CDR1 LNHDA and CDR2 SQIVND (reference sequence). The CDR3 runs to 12 residues. Trimming pared 3 bases from V and 4 bases from J, leaving 4 bases between. The CDR3 loop reads CASSMRYNEQFF. The DNA for the CDR3 is TGTGCCAGTAGTATGCGTTACAATGAGCAGTTCTTC.

This rearrangement joins TRBV5-4 to TRBJ2-3; 7 bases map to TRBD2. Trimming removed 4 bases from V and 6 bases from J; junction bases left unmatched: 11. The germline gives CDR1 SGHNT, CDR2 YYREEE (reference sequence). The CDR3 runs 15 residues. CDR3 loop: CASSPKTAGRDTQYF. The CDR3 DNA sequence: TGTGCCAGCAGCCCTAAGACAGCGGGACGGGATACGCAGTATTTT.

This clone was observed once. V and J are TRBV2 and TRBJ1-5; 10 bases line up with TRBD1. This CDR3 region has 14 residues. Germline-derived CDR1 and CDR2 are SNHLY and FYNNEI. J gave up 5 bases and V 5 bases, and 3 bases lay outside the gene matches. The CDR3 DNA reads as TGTGCCAGCAGTAGACAGGGGGCTGATCAGCCCCAGCATTTT. It is translated as CASSRQGADQPQHF.

This clone came up once. This chain links TRBV29-1 with TRBJ2-7; 8 nucleotides match TRBD1. CDR1 is SQVTM and CDR2 is ANQGSEA in the germline V gene. The J segment lost 4 bases and the V segment lost 4 bases, leaving 12 bases of the junction unmatched. The CDR3 is 15 residues long. Here the CDR3 DNA reads TGCAGCGTTGTTTGGGGAGACAGGGGACCGTACGAGCAGTACTTC. Translated: CSVVWGDRGPYEQYF.

This chain links TRBV5-1 with TRBJ2-3; 10 bases map to TRBD2. The CDR3 loop spans 18 amino acids. Trimming removed 4 bases from V and 2 bases from J; junction bases left unmatched: 13. CDR1 and CDR2 (germline): SGHRS, YFSETQ. The chain's CDR3 is CASSGGLARLVYTDTQYF. The DNA for the CDR3 is TGCGCCAGCAGCGGGGGACTAGCGCGCCTGGTATACACAGATACGCAGTATTTT.

CDR3 sequence reads: CASSLVKTRATNEKLFF. The DNA for the CDR3 is TGTGCCAGCAGCTTGGTAAAGACCCGGGCAACTAATGAAAAACTGTTTTTT. V usage is TRBV5-6 and J usage is TRBJ1-4; D uncertain. V was clipped by 0 bases and J by 0 bases, with 12 bases between them. CDR3 length equals 17 residues. CDR1 SGHDT and CDR2 YYEEEE come from the germline V gene. The variable domain in full, with the rest retrieved from reference TRBV5-6 and TRBJ1-4, is DAGVTQSPTHLIKTRGQQVTLRCSPKSGHDTVSWYQQALGQGPQFIFQYYEEEERQRGNFPDRFSGHQFPNYSSELNVNALLLGDSALYLCASSLVKTRATNEKLFFGSGTQLSVL.

V and J are TRBV5-1 and TRBJ2-7; 7 bases are shared with TRBD1. The CDR3 covers 13 residues. CDR1 is SGHRS and CDR2 is YFSETQ in the germline V gene. The V gene end was trimmed by 2 bases and the J gene end by 3 bases; junction bases not matched to a gene: 2. The CDR3 is CASSLQGNYEQYF. The DNA for the CDR3 is TGCGCCAGCAGCTTACAGGGGAACTACGAGCAGTACTTC. The variable domain in full, with the rest retrieved from reference TRBV5-1 and TRBJ2-7, is KAGVTQTPRYLIKTRGQQVTLSCSPISGHRSVSWYQQTPGQGLQFLFEYFSETQRNKGNFPGRFSGRQFSNSRSEMNVSTLELGDSALYLCASSLQGNYEQYFGPGTRLTVT.

The CDR3 sequence: CASSLNTGELFF. CDR3 nucleotide sequence: TGTGCCAGCAGTCTAAACACCGGGGAGCTGTTTTTT. The chain recombines TRBV28 with TRBJ2-2, with D unclear. There are 12 residues in the CDR3. CDR1 and CDR2 (germline): MDHEN, SYDVKM. V shed 5 bases and J shed 2 bases, with 3 bases lying between them. Complete variable domain (other parts from reference TRBV28 and TRBJ2-2): DVKVTQSSRYLVKRTGEKVFLECVQDMDHENMFWYRQDPGLGLRLIYFSYDVKMKEKGDIPEGYSVSREKKERFSLILESASTNQTSMYLCASSLNTGELFFGEGSRLTVL.

J is TRBJ2-3 and V is TRBV4-3, with 7 bases matching TRBD2. From germline, CDR1 is LGHNA and CDR2 YSLEER. This CDR3 has 14 amino acids. V shed 5 bases, J shed 3 bases, and the junction held 5 bases outside the gene matches. The CDR3 region has the DNA TGCGCCAGCAGCAGAGCGGGAAGAACAGATACGCAGTATTTT. Translating gives CASSRAGRTDTQYF.

CDR3: CASSWPGQGSEKLFF. The DNA of the CDR3 is TGTGCCAGCAGTTGGCCGGGACAGGGTAGCGAAAAACTGTTTTTT. This rearrangement joins TRBV28 to TRBJ1-4, with TRBD1 identical over 9 bases. The CDR3 covers 15 residues. The V segment lost 4 bases and the J segment 8 bases; nucleotides outside the gene matches: 8. Germline values: CDR1 MDHEN, CDR2 SYDVKM.